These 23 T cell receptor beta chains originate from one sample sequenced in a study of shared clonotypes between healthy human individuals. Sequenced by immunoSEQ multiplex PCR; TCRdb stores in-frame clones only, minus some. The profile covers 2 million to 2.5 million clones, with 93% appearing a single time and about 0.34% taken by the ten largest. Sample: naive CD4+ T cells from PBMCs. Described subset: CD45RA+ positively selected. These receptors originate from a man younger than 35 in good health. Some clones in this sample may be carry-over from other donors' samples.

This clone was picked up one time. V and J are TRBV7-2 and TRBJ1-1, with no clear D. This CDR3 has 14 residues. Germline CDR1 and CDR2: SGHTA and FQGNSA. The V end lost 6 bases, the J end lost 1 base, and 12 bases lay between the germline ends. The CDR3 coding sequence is TGTGCCAGCAGTCGGAGGGTCGAGAACACTGAAGCTTTCTTT. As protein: CASSRRVENTEAFF.

The CDR3 loop is CASSFGGLETQYF. CDR3 bases: TGTGCCAGCAGCTTCGGGGGTCTGGAGACCCAGTACTTC. This chain links TRBV7-8 with TRBJ2-5; perhaps TRBD2 as D (6 bases). This CDR3 is 13 amino acids long. Germline V gene sequence: CDR1 SGHVS, CDR2 FQNEAQ. Trimming took off 3 bases at V and 5 bases at J, with 10 bases between the two ends. Filled out from reference TRBV7-8 and TRBJ2-5, the complete variable domain reads GAGVSQSPRYKVAKRGQDVALRCDPISGHVSLFWYQQALGQGPEFLTYFQNEAQLDKSGLPSDRFFAERPEGSVSTLKIQRTQQEDSAVYLCASSFGGLETQYFGPGTRLLVL.

Here the CDR3 reads CAYERGTRSYNEQFF. The CDR3 DNA sequence: TGTGCTTATGAACGGGGGACACGGTCATACAATGAGCAGTTCTTC. The chain employs TRBV5-3 and TRBJ2-1; tentatively, D is TRBD1 or TRBD2 (6 bases each). TRBV5-3 qualifies as an ORF whose function is uncertain. CDR3 length equals 15 residues.

The CDR3 DNA reads as TGTGCCAGCAGTGATAGGTACAATGGCTACACCTTC. Translating it yields CASSDRYNGYTF. The gene calls are TRBV2 and TRBJ1-2, with D uncertain. The V gene lost 3 bases and the J gene lost 6 bases, with 8 bases spanning the gap. The CDR3 is 12 residues long. Germline V gene data show CDR1 as SNHLY and CDR2 as FYNNEI.

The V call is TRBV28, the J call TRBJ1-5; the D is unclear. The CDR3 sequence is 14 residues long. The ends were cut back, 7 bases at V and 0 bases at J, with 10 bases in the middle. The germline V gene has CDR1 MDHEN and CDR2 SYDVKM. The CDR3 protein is CASTTSFSNQPQHF. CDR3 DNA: TGTGCCAGCACCACCTCTTTTAGCAATCAGCCCCAGCATTTT.

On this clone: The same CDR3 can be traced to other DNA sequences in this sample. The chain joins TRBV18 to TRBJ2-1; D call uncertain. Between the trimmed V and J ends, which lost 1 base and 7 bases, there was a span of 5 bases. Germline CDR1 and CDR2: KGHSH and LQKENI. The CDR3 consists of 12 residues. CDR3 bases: TGTGCCAGCTCACCACAGGGTAATGAGCAGTTCTTC. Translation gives CASSPQGNEQFF.

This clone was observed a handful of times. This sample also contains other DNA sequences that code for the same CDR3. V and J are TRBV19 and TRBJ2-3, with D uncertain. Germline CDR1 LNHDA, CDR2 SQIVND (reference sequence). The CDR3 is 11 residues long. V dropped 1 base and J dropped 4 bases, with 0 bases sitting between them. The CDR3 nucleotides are TGTGCCAGTAGTATAGCAGATACGCAGTATTTT. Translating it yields CASSIADTQYF.

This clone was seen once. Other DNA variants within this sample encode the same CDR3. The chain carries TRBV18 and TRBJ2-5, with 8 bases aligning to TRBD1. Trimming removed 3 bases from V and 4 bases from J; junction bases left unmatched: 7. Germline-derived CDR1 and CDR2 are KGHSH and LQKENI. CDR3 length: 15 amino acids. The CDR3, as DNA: TGTGCCAGCTCACCGCCTGGGACAGGAGTAGAGACCCAGTACTTC. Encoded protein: CASSPPGTGVETQYF. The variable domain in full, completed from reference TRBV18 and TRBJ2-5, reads NAGVMQNPRHLVRRRGQEARLRCSPMKGHSHVYWYRQLPEEGLKFMVYLQKENIIDESGMPKERFSAEFPKEGPSILRIQQVVRGDSAAYFCASSPPGTGVETQYFGPGTRLLVL.

The CDR3 region is CSVEATGHYTDTQYF. The CDR3 nucleotides are TGCAGCGTTGAAGCAACAGGGCACTACACAGATACGCAGTATTTT. The V and J genes are TRBV29-1 and TRBJ2-3; D possibly corresponds to TRBD1 (6 bases). V was clipped by 1 base and J by 2 bases, with 13 bases between them. CDR1 and CDR2 from the germline V gene are SQVTM and ANQGSEA. The CDR3 is 15 amino acids.

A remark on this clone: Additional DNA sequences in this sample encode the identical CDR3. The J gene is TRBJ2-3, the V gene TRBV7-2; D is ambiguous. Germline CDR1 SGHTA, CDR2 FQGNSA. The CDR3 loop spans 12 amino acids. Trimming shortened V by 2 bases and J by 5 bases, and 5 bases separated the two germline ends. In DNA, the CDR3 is TGTGCCAGCAGCTTATTGGGAGATACGCAGTATTTT. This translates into CASSLLGDTQYF.

This CDR3 is CASSLALPRGLRLDTQYF. Here the CDR3 DNA reads TGTGCCAGCAGCTTAGCGCTCCCCAGGGGACTTAGGCTGGATACGCAGTATTTT. The chain joins TRBV11-2 to TRBJ2-3; either TRBD1 or TRBD2 may supply D (6 bases each). This CDR3 is 18 amino acids long. Germline V lookup: CDR1 SGHAT, CDR2 FQNNGV. V dropped 1 base and J dropped 6 bases, with 23 bases sitting between them.

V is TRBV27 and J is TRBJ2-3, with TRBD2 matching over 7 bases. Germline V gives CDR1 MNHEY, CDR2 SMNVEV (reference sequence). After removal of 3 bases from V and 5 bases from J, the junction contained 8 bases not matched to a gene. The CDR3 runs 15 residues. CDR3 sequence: CASSFRGSIVDTQYF. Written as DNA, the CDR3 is TGTGCCAGCAGTTTCCGCGGGAGTATCGTAGATACGCAGTATTTT.

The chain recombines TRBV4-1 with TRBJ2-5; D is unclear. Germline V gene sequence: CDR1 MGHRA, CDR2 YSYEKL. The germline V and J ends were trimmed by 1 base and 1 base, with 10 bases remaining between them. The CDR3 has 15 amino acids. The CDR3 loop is CASSQVLRVQETQYF. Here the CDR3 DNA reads TGCGCCAGCAGCCAAGTGCTTAGGGTCCAAGAGACCCAGTACTTC.

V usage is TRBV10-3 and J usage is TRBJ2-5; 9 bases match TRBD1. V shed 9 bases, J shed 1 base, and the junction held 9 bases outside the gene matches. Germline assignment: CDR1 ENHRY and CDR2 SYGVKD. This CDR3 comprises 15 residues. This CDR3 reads CAMGRDRASQETQYF. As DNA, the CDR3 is TGTGCCATGGGACGGGACAGGGCCTCCCAAGAGACCCAGTACTTC.

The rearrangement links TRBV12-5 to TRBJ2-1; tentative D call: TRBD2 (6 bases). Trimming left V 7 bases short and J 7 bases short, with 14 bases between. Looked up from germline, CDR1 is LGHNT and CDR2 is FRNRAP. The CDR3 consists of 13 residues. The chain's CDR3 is CASAHRGSNEQFF. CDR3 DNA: TGTGCTAGTGCCCACCGGGGGTCAAATGAGCAGTTCTTC.

The CDR3 region has the DNA TGTGCCAGCGCAAGGACTACAGATACGCAGTATTTT. It is translated as CASARTTDTQYF. The chain recombines TRBV9 with TRBJ2-3, with D possibly TRBD2 on 5 matching bases. The germline V and J ends were trimmed by 7 bases and 3 bases, with 9 bases remaining between them. Germline values: CDR1 SGDLS, CDR2 YYNGEE. This CDR3 has 12 amino acids.

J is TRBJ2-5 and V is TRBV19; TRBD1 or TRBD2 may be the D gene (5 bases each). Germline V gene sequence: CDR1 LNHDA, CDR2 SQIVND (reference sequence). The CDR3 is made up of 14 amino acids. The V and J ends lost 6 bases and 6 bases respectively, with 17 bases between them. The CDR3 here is CASRKAGRGQTQYF. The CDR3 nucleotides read TGTGCCAGTAGGAAGGCCGGTAGGGGACAGACCCAGTACTTC.

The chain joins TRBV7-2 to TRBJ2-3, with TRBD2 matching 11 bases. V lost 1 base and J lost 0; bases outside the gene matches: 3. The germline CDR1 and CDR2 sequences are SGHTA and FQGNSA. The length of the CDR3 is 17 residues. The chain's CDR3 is CASSLETSGDSTDTQYF. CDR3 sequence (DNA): TGTGCCAGCAGCTTAGAGACTAGCGGGGATAGCACAGATACGCAGTATTTT.

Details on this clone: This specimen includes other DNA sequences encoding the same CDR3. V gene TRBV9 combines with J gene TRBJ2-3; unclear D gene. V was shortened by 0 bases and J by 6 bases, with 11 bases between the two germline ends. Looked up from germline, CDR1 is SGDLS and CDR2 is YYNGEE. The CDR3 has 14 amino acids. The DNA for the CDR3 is TGTGCCAGCAGCGTAGTCGGCGCTTCGGATACGCAGTATTTT. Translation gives CASSVVGASDTQYF. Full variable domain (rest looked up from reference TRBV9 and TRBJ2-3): DSGVTQTPKHLITATGQRVTLRCSPRSGDLSVYWYQQSLDQGLQFLIQYYNGEERAKGNILERFSAQQFPDLHSELNLSSLELGDSALYFCASSVVGASDTQYFGPGTRLTVL.

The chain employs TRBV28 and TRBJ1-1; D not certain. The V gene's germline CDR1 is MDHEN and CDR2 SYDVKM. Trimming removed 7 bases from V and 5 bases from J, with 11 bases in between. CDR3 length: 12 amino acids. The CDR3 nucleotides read TGTGCCAGCACAACCATTGGGACTGAAGCTTTCTTT. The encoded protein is CASTTIGTEAFF.

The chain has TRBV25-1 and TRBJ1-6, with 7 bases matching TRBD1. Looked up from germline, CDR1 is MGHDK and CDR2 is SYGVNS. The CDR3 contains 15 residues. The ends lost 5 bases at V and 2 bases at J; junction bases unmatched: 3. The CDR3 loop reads CASSYGTAYNSPLHF. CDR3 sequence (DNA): TGTGCCAGCAGTTACGGGACAGCCTATAATTCACCCCTCCACTTT.

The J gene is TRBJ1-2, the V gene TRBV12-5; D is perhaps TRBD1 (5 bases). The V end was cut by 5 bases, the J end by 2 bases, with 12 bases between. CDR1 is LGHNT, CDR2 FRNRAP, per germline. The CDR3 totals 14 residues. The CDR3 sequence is CASGPRGGNYGYTF. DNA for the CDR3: TGTGCTAGTGGTCCCCGTGGGGGGAACTATGGCTACACCTTC. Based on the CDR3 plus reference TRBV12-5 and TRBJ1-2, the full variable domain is DARVTQTPRHKVTEMGQEVTMRCQPILGHNTVFWYRQTMMQGLELLAYFRNRAPLDDSGMPKDRFSAEMPDATLATLKIQPSEPRDSAVYFCASGPRGGNYGYTFGSGTRLTVV.

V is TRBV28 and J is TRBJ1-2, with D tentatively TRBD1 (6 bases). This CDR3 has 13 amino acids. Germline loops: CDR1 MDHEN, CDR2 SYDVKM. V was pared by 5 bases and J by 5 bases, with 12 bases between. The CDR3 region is CASSRGGGYGYTF. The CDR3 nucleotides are TGTGCCAGCAGTCGGGGAGGGGGTTATGGCTACACCTTC.